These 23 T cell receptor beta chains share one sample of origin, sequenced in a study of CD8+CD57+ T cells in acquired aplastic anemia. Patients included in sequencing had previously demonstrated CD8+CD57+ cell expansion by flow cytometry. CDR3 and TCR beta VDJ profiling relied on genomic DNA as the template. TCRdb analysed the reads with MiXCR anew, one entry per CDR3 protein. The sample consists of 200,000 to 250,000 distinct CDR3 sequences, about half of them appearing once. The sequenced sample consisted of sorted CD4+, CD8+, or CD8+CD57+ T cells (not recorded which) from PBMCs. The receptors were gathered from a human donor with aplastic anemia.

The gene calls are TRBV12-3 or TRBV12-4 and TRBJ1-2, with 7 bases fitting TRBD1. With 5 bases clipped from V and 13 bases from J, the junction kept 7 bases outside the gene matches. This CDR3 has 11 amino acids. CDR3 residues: CASSPRQGGTF. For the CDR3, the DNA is TGTGCCAGCAGTCCCCGACAGGGCGGCACCTTC.

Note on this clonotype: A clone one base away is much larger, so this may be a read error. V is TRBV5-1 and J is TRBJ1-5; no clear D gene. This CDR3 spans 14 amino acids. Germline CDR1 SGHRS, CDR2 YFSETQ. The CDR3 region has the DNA TGCGCCAGCGGCTTGGACGGGGGCAATCAGCCCCAGCATTTT. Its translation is CASGLDGGNQPQHF.

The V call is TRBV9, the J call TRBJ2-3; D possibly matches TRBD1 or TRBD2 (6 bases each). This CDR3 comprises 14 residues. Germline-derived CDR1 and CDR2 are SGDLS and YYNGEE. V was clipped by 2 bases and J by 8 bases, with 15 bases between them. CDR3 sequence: CASSVTVGGRTQYF. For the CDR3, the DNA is TGTGCCAGCAGCGTTACAGTAGGGGGGCGTACGCAGTATTTT.

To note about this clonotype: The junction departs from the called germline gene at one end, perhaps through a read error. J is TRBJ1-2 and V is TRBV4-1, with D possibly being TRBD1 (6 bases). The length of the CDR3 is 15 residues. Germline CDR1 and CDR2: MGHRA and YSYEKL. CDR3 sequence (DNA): TGCGCCAGCAGCCAAGAGGTGGGGGGCAGGTATGGCTGCACCTTC. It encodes CASSQEVGGRYGCTF.

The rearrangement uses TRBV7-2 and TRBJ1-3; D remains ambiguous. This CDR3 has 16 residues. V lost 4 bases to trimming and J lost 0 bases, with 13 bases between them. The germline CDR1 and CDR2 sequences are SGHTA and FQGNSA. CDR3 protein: CASSSQVRLSGNTIYF. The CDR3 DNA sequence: TGTGCCAGCAGCTCCCAGGTTCGCCTCTCTGGAAACACCATATATTTT.

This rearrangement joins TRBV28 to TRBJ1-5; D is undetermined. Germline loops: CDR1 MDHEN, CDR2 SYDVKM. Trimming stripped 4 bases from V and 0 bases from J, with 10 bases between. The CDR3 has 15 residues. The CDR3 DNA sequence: TGTGCCAGCAGTTCCGGAGCCTATAGCAATCAGCCCCAGCATTTT. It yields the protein CASSSGAYSNQPQHF.

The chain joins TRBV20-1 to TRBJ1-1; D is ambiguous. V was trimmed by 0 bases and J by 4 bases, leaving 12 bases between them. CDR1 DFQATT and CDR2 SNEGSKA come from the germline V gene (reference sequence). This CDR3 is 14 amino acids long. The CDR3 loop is CSARERQVSTEAFF. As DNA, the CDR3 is TGCAGTGCTAGAGAGCGGCAAGTGAGCACTGAAGCTTTCTTT.

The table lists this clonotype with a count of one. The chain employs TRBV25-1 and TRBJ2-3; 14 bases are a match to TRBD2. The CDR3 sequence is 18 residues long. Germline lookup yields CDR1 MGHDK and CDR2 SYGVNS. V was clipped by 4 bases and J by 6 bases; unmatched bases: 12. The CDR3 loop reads CASSVTSGGAGNSDTQYF. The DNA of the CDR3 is TGTGCCAGCAGTGTGACTAGCGGGGGGGCCGGGAACTCTGATACGCAGTATTTT.

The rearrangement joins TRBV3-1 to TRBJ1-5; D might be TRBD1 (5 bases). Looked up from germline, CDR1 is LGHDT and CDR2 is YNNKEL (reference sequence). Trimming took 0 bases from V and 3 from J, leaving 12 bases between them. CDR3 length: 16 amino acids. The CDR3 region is CASSQDGGRNNQPQHF. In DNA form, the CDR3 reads TGTGCCAGCAGCCAAGATGGGGGAAGGAACAATCAGCCCCAGCATTTT. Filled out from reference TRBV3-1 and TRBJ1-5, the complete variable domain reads DTAVSQTPKYLVTQMGNDKSIKCEQNLGHDTMYWYKQDSKKFLKIMFSYNNKELIINETVPNRFSPKSPDKAHLNLHINSLELGDSAVYFCASSQDGGRNNQPQHFGDGTRLSIL.

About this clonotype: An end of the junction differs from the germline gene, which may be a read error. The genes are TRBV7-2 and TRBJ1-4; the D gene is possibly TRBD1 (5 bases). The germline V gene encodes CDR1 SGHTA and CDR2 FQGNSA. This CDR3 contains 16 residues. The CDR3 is CASSQDWTPVGEKLFF. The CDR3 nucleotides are TGCGCCAGCAGCCAAGATTGGACACCCGTAGGTGAAAAACTGTTTTTT. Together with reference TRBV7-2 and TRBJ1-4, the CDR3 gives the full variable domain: GAGVSQSPSNKVTEKGKDVELRCDPISGHTALYWYRQSLGQGLEFLIYFQGNSAPDKSGLPSDRFSAERTGGSVSTLTIQRTQQEDSAVYLCASSQDWTPVGEKLFFGSGTQLSVL.

In DNA form, the CDR3 reads TGTGCCAGCAGTGTCGGACAGGGAGCAGGGGAGCTGTTTTTT. This gives the protein CASSVGQGAGELFF. The chain recombines TRBV2 with TRBJ2-2, with TRBD1 matching over 8 bases. The trim removed 4 bases at V and 8 bases at J, leaving 6 bases unmatched. CDR3 length equals 14 residues. The germline gives CDR1 SNHLY, CDR2 FYNNEI.

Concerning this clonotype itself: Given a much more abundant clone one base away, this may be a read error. The CDR3, as DNA: TGTGCCAGCAGCTTGGAGGAGGCGAGTTTTCGCGAGCAGTTCTTC. Translating gives CASSLEEASFREQFF. J is TRBJ2-1 and V is TRBV9, with a weak D call TRBD2 (5 bases). The CDR3 length is 15 residues. Deletions cut 4 bases from V and 10 bases from J, with 21 bases between. Germline V gene sequence: CDR1 SGDLS, CDR2 YYNGEE.

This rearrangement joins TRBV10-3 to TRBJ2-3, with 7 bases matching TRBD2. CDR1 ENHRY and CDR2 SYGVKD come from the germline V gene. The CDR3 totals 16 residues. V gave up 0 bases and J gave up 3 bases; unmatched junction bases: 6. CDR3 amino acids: CAISESDAGATDTQYF. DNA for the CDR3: TGTGCCATCAGTGAGTCGGACGCGGGAGCGACAGATACGCAGTATTTT.

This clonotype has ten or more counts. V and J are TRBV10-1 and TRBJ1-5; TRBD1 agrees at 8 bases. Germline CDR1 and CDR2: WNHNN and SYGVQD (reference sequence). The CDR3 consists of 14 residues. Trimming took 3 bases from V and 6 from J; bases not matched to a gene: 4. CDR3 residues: CASSEQGGIQPQHF. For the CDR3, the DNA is TGCGCCAGCAGTGAACAGGGGGGGATTCAGCCCCAGCATTTT.

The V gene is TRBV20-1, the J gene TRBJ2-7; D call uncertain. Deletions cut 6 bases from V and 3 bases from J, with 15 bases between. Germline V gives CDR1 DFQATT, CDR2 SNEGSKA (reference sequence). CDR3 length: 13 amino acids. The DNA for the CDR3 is TGCAGTGCCACACGCCCTCAAATCTACGAGCAGTACTTC. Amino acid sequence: CSATRPQIYEQYF.

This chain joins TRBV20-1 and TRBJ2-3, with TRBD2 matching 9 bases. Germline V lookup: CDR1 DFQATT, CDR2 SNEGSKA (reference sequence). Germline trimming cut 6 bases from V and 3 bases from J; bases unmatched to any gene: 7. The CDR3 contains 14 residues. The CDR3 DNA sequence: TGCAGTGCAAGGCGAGCGGGGGGAACAGATACGCAGTATTTT. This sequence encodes CSARRAGGTDTQYF.

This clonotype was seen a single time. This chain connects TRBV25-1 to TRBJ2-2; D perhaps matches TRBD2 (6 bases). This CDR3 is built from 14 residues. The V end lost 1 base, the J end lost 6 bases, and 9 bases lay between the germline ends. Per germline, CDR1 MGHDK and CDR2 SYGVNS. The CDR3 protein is CASSESGEAGELFF. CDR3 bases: TGTGCCAGCAGTGAATCGGGGGAGGCCGGGGAGCTGTTTTTT.

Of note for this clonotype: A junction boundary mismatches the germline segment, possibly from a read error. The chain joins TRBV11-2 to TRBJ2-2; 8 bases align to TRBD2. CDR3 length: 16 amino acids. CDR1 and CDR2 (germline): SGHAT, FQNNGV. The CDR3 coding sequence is TGTGCCAGCAGCTTGCAGCGGGGGATAAACACCGGGGAGCTGCTTTTT. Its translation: CASSLQRGINTGELLF.

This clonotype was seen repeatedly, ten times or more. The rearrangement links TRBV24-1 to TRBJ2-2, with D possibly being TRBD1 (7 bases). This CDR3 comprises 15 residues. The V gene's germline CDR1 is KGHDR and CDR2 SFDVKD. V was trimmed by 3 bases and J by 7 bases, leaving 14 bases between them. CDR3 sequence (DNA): TGTGCCACCAGTGATCCCGCAGGGGGGAGCGGGGAGCTGTTTTTT. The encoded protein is CATSDPAGGSGELFF.

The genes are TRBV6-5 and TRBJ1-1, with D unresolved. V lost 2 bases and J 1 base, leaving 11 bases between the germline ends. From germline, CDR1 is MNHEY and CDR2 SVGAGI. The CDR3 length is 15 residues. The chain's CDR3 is CASSYLLDTNTEAFF. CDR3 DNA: TGTGCCAGCAGTTACCTCCTTGACACGAACACTGAAGCTTTCTTT.

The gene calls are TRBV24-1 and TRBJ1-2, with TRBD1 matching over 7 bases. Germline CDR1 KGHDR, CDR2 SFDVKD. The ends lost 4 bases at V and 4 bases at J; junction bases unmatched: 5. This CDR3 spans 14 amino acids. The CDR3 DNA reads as TGTGCCACCAGTGAGCCCACAGGGGCCTATGGCTACACCTTC. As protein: CATSEPTGAYGYTF.

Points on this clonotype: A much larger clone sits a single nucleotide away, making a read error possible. CDR3 bases: TGTGCCAGCAGTTATCAGGGTTGGGAGACCCGGTACTTC. Its translation: CASSYQGWETRYF. This chain connects TRBV7-3 to TRBJ2-5; the D gene could be TRBD1 or TRBD2 (5 bases each). The length of the CDR3 is 13 residues. Germline V CDR1 and CDR2: SGHTA, FQGTGA.

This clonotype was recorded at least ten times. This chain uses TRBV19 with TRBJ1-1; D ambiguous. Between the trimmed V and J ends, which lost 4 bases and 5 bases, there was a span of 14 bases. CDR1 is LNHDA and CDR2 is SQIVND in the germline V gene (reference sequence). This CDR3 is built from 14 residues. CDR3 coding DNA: TGTGCCAGTAGTAAGCGACAATTAGAGACTGAAGCTTTCTTT. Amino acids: CASSKRQLETEAFF.